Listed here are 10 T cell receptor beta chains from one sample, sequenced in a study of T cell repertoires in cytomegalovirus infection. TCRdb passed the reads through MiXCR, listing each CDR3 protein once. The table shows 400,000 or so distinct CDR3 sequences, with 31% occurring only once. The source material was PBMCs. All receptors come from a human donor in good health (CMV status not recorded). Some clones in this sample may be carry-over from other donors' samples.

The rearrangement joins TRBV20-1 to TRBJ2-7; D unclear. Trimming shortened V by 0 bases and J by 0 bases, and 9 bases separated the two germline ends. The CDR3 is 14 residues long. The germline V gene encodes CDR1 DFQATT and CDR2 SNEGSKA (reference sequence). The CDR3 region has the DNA TGCAGTGCTAGAGACCTAAGGAGCTCCTACGAGCAGTACTTC. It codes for CSARDLRSSYEQYF.

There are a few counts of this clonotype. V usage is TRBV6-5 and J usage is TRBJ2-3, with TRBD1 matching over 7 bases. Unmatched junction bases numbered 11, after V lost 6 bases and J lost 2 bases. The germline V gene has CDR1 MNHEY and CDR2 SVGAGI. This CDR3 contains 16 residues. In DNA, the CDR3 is TGTGCCAGCAGCTTACAGGGGAGCTTTACCACAGATACGCAGTATTTT. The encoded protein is CASSLQGSFTTDTQYF.

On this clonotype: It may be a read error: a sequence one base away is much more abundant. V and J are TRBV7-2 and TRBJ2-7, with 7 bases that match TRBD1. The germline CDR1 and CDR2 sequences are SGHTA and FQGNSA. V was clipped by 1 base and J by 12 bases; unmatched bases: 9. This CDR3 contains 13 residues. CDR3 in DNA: TGTGCCAGCAGCTTAGGGAAAGGGGGCGCCCTGTACTTC. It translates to CASSLGKGGALYF.

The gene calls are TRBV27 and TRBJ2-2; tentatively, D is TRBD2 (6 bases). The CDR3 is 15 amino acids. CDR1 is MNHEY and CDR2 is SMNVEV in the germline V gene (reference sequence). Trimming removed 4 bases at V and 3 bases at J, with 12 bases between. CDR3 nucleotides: TGTGCCAGCAGTTCCTTAGCGGTCGACACCGGGGAGCTGTTTTTT. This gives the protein CASSSLAVDTGELFF.

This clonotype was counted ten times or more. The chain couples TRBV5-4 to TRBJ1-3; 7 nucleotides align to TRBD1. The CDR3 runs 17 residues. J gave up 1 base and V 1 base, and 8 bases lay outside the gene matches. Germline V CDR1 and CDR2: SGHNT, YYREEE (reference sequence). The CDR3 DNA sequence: TGTGCCAGCAGCTTGTCCAACAGGGGTACGTCTGGAAACACCATATATTTT. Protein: CASSLSNRGTSGNTIYF.

CDR3 sequence (DNA): TGTGCCAGCAGACCAGGGATGGGCAGATCCTACGAGCAGTACTTC. This sequence encodes CASRPGMGRSYEQYF. The chain carries TRBV6-2 or TRBV6-3 and TRBJ2-7, with a possible D match to TRBD1 (5 bases). Per the germline V gene, CDR1 is MNHEY and CDR2 is SVGEGT. V dropped 6 bases and J dropped 1 base, with 16 bases sitting between them. CDR3 size: 15 residues.

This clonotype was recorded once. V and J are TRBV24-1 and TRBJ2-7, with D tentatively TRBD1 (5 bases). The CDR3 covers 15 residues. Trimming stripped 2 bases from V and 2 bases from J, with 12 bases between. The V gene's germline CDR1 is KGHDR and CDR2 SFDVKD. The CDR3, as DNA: TGTGCCACCAGTGATTCGGGTAGGACAACCTACGAGCAGTACTTC. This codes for CATSDSGRTTYEQYF.

The CDR3 here is CASSLALRQETQYF. The CDR3 nucleotides read TGTGCCAGCAGCTTGGCCTTGCGCCAGGAGACCCAGTACTTC. The gene calls are TRBV5-6 and TRBJ2-5; D not resolved. This CDR3 comprises 14 residues. V lost 0 bases and J 5 bases, leaving 11 bases between the germline ends. The germline V gene encodes CDR1 SGHDT and CDR2 YYEEEE.

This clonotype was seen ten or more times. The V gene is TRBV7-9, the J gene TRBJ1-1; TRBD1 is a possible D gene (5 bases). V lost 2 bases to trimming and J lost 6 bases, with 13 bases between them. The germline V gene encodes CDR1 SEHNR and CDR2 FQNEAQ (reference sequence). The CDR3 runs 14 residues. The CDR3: CASSLTPGRPEAFF. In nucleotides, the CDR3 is TGTGCCAGCAGCTTAACCCCAGGGAGGCCTGAAGCTTTCTTT.

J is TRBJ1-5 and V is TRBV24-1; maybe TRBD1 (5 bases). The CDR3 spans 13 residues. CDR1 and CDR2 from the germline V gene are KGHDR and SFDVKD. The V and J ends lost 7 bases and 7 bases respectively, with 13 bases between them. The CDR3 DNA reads TGTGCCACCAGGCCTTCAGGGAACCAGCCCCAGCATTTT. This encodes CATRPSGNQPQHF.